The next 7 T cell receptor beta chains were all read from a single sample in a study of T-cell reconstitution after alpha-beta-depleted transplantation in children (dated by TCRdb to 2016 to 2017). Preparation of the library involved PCR. The reads were generated on an Illumina HiSeq 2500. Molecular barcoding was employed in the preparation of TCR libraries, with unique molecular identifiers being used to normalize TCRbeta repertoire quantification. TCRdb itself trimmed the public reads at Q25 with fastp, ran MiXCR and retained productive beta chains. Every entry covers one CDR3 protein and lists the most common genes and DNA from its rows. This sample comprises hundreds of thousands of distinct CDR3 sequences, about 15% of them detected only once. The ten most abundant clones make up 43% of the sample. The treatment or condition tag for this specimen amounts to: allogeneic hematopoietic cell transplantation with graft depleted of TCRalphabeta T cells and CD19 B cells.

Source: PBMCs, mostly from graft donor cells, taken 360 days after TCRalphabeta/CD19-depleted stem cell transplant. The receptors come from a male patient between 2 and 9 years old who had a stem cell transplant for acute lymphoblastic leukemia, so the T cells may come from the graft donor.

V usage is TRBV9 and J usage is TRBJ1-2; D is perhaps TRBD1 (5 bases). The V end was cut by 4 bases, the J end by 2 bases, with 15 bases between. Germline V gene sequence: CDR1 SGDLS, CDR2 YYNGEE. CDR3 length: 15 residues. The chain's CDR3 is CASSIGAGFNYGYTF. In DNA form, the CDR3 reads TGTGCCAGCAGCATCGGAGCAGGGTTCAACTATGGCTACACCTTC.

The V call is TRBV6-4, the J call TRBJ1-5; unclear D gene. Germline V CDR1 and CDR2: MRHNA, SNTAGT. V was pared by 6 bases and J by 5 bases, with 11 bases between. This CDR3 comprises 13 residues. The DNA for the CDR3 is TGTGCCAGCAGCCTCAATGGCGATCAGCCCCAGCATTTT. Its translation is CASSLNGDQPQHF.

This clonotype was picked up a small number of times. The V gene is TRBV10-1, the J gene TRBJ2-3, with 10 positions matching TRBD2. CDR3 size: 16 residues. V was clipped by 6 bases and J by 2 bases; unmatched bases: 8. The germline V gene encodes CDR1 WNHNN and CDR2 SYGVQD (reference sequence). This chain's CDR3 is CASSGQAGGLTDTQYF. In nucleotides, the CDR3 is TGCGCCAGCAGCGGTCAAGCGGGGGGGCTCACAGATACGCAGTATTTT.

The chain couples TRBV12-3 or TRBV12-4 to TRBJ2-1; TRBD2 matches at 10 bases. There are 13 residues in the CDR3. Losses at the gene ends were 6 bases for V and 10 bases for J; bases not matched to a gene: 6. This CDR3 is CASSRPGLAEQFF. The CDR3, as DNA: TGTGCCAGCAGCCGACCGGGACTAGCGGAGCAGTTCTTC.

The J gene is TRBJ2-7, the V gene TRBV5-1; 7 nucleotides line up with TRBD1. V was clipped by 4 bases and J by 1 base; unmatched bases: 8. The CDR3 contains 15 residues. Germline V gives CDR1 SGHRS, CDR2 YFSETQ. The CDR3 sequence is CASSPRDSPSYEQYF. Here the CDR3 DNA reads TGCGCCAGCAGCCCCCGGGACAGCCCATCCTACGAGCAGTACTTC.

The chain joins TRBV7-2 to TRBJ2-3, with D maybe TRBD2 (5 bases). Looked up from germline, CDR1 is SGHTA and CDR2 is FQGNSA. With 0 bases removed from V and 6 bases from J, the gap between germline ends came to 16 bases. The CDR3 has 16 amino acids. In DNA, the CDR3 is TGTGCCAGCAGCTTAGCGTTGACGGGTTCGGGGGATACGCAGTATTTT. Its protein product is CASSLALTGSGDTQYF.

The chain joins TRBV5-1 to TRBJ2-1; 7 nucleotides align to TRBD2. The V segment lost 0 bases and the J segment 7 bases; nucleotides outside the gene matches: 10. There are 16 residues in the CDR3. Germline V CDR1 and CDR2: SGHRS, YFSETQ. CDR3 DNA: TGCGCCAGCAGCTTGGGGAGCGGGGTCATGGGAAATGAGCAGTTCTTC. Protein: CASSLGSGVMGNEQFF. Based on the CDR3 plus reference TRBV5-1 and TRBJ2-1, the full variable domain is KAGVTQTPRYLIKTRGQQVTLSCSPISGHRSVSWYQQTPGQGLQFLFEYFSETQRNKGNFPGRFSGRQFSNSRSEMNVSTLELGDSALYLCASSLGSGVMGNEQFFGPGTRLTVL.